This T cell receptor (beta chain) was sequenced for a study of shared clonotypes between healthy human individuals (dated by TCRdb to the early 2020s). Background for the entire study: The cohort comprised a couple of women and a few men aged 18 to 49 years. For each donor, three plates each were used for CD4 naive and CD4 memory, two plates were used for CD8 naive, and one plate was used for CD8 memory. Blood TCR repertoires of five healthy adults were deeply sequenced to estimate repertoire size and the extent of clonotype sharing between individuals. Different laboratories and diverse techniques were used to prepare libraries and sequence TCR repertoires, to increase sequencing depth and limit assay-specific biases. Leukapheresis yielded between about 0.94 and 8.9 billion PBMCs per donor. Broader findings and caveats from the paper: Sharing across a few donors was observed for approximately 5% of naive CD4, about 3.2% of naive CD8, about 2.5% of memory CD4, and roughly 0.4% of memory CD8 clonotypes. Sampling was limited to blood, and TCR repertoires in tissue likely differ from TCR repertoires in blood. Pairwise subsampling led to the expectation that sequencing depth would affect the degree of clonotype sharing among donors. Because the study included a small number of donors, the genetic and exposure-history diversity represented was limited. Larger estimated clonotype richness was generally found for naive subsets than for memory subsets. Compared with non-shared clonotypes, clonotypes shared by all four sorted-subset donors had higher generation probabilities. Even with the large sequencing depth, rarefaction of the sorted-subset datasets indicated that sequencing was incomplete.

Donors were healthy HIV-negative adults with no recently reported acute infections or vaccinations. Every donor was a Caucasian adult residing in Nashville, Tennessee, USA. CD4+ T cells were enriched through magnetic negative selection, after which naive cells were positively selected on CD45RA and the remaining negative fraction served as the memory subset. Blood was collected by leukapheresis, and PBMCs were isolated by Ficoll-Histopaque density gradient centrifugation and then cryopreserved in liquid nitrogen vapor phase. Purity and quantity of every magnetically sorted T cell population were checked by analytical flow cytometry. Genomic DNA was isolated from every sorted fraction and measured by UV absorbance on a Nanodrop 2000c. TCR CDR3 regions were amplified from genomic DNA by multiplex PCR using the deep immunoSEQ assay. For each cell subset, the extracted genomic DNA was distributed evenly across all wells of several immunoSEQ 96-well plates, and each plate served as one replicate. For sorted subsets, around 0.2 ug genomic DNA, equal to 25,000 to 35,000 T cell genomes, was loaded into each replicate PCR. Purified libraries were quantified with a Qubit 3.0 fluorometer, sized on a Bioanalyzer 2100, and re-quantified with the KAPA Library Quantification kit. A separate single-read 150-cycle Illumina NextSeq 550 flow cell was used to sequence each immunoSEQ 96-well plate. As for the original processing: The immunoSEQ output contained only junctional sequences without quality scores, so filtering could not match that applied to full-length reads. To assign V/J genes and CDR3, sequences were annotated against IMGT germline references using PyIR, a Python wrapper for IgBLAST v1.9. Reads were removed for weak V/J assignments (E-value above 1e-6), missing CDR3, stop codons, out-of-frame junctions, or ambiguous translated residues. V3J clonotypes were defined as sequences sharing an identical inferred V gene, J gene, and CDR3 amino acid sequence. Percentage overlap between repertoires was calculated by dividing the number of shared unique clonotypes by the size of the smaller repertoire. Richness of each repertoire was evaluated using RTK rarefaction, the Chao1 estimator, and Recon v2.1 estimates of unobserved clonotypes. OLGA was used to compute generation probabilities for all TCRbeta clonotypes that the gDNA method yielded from a few donors. TCRdb retrieved this table from immuneACCESS and kept in-frame rearrangements only. Not all clones are present; in checked studies, unresolved V genes account for under half, and no reason is known for the remainder. The V and J calls and the clone size are those of that table, but D and trimming were determined from the DNA. Present in this sample are around 990,000 clones, approximately 77% of which were seen just once. Roughly 0.82% of the sample lies in the top ten.

CDR1 SGHTA and CDR2 FQGTGA were looked up in the germline V gene. From the cysteine up to the phenylalanine, the CDR3 has a length of 15 residues. Only CDR3 DNA is held: 45 bases, read in frame from base 1. V was cut back by 2 bases and J by 3 bases, leaving a gap of 14 bases between them. Notes on this clone: This clone's antigen is unknown. No base-level quality is on record; no much larger clone is a single base apart.

This TCR was recovered from a young man in good health. Some clones in this sample may be carry-over from other donors' samples. The rearrangement combines TRBV7-3 with TRBJ2-7; no D segment can be confidently identified. Specimen: memory CD4+ T cells from PBMCs. Interpreted using the paper, the cell subset or site label stands for: CD45RA-negative fraction. The CDR3 sequence is CASSLDGQSGYEQYF. In nucleotides, the sequence is TGTGCCAGCAGCTTAGATGGGCAGTCAGGCTACGAGCAGTACTTC.